The rows below give T cell receptor beta chains drawn from one sample of a study of T cells after yellow fever vaccination. TCRdb re-derived calls from the 5' RACE reads in MiXCR, one entry per CDR3 protein. The sample records about 330,000 distinct CDR3 sequences, around 8.1% being singletons. Sequencing used PBMCs, obtained around 45 days after the first yellow fever vaccination. Receptors originate from a man younger than 35 who received the YFV17D yellow fever vaccine. The CDR3 runs from the conserved cysteine through the conserved F or W. The D gene is left open where the match is weak. Part of the rows lack a size; the others show once, few, many or a class for expanded clones.

d_call: TRBD2; j_call: TRBJ2-5; v_call: TRBV7-2; clone_size: few; cdr3_aa: CASSLVVRRGETQYF; cdr3_nt: TGTGCCAGCAGCTTAGTTGTCAGGCGGGGGGAGACCCAGTACTTC
d_call: TRBD1; j_call: TRBJ1-1; v_call: TRBV5-5; clone_size: .; cdr3_aa: CASSLGDRRTEAFF; cdr3_nt: TGTGCCAGCAGCTTAGGGGACAGGAGGACTGAAGCTTTCTTT
d_call: .; j_call: TRBJ2-2; v_call: TRBV24-1; clone_size: few; cdr3_aa: CATSDPTLSNTGELFF; cdr3_nt: TGTGCCACCAGTGACCCGACATTATCGAACACCGGGGAGCTGTTTTTT
d_call: TRBD1; j_call: TRBJ2-2; v_call: TRBV9; clone_size: few; cdr3_aa: CASSSGTAITGELFF; cdr3_nt: TGTGCCAGCAGCTCCGGGACAGCCATTACCGGGGAGCTGTTTTTT
d_call: TRBD1; j_call: TRBJ1-1; v_call: TRBV3-1; clone_size: .; cdr3_aa: CASSPMDRATEAFF; cdr3_nt: TGTGCCAGCAGCCCTATGGACAGGGCAACTGAAGCTTTCTTT
d_call: TRBD1; j_call: TRBJ2-1; v_call: TRBV12-3/TRBV12-4; clone_size: few; cdr3_aa: CASSPRQGLYNEQFF; cdr3_nt: TGTGCCAGCAGTCCCCGACAGGGCCTCTACAATGAGCAGTTCTTC
d_call: .; j_call: TRBJ2-2; v_call: TRBV25-1; clone_size: few; cdr3_aa: CASSRPEGTGELFF; cdr3_nt: TGTGCCAGCAGTCGGCCCGAGGGCACCGGGGAGCTGTTTTTT
d_call: .; j_call: TRBJ2-3; v_call: TRBV7-2; clone_size: many; cdr3_aa: CASSSGGPYTDTQYF; cdr3_nt: TGTGCCAGCAGCTCCGGGGGGCCCTACACAGATACGCAGTATTTT
d_call: TRBD1; j_call: TRBJ2-5; v_call: TRBV5-1; clone_size: few; cdr3_aa: CASSSPYRDRGETQYF; cdr3_nt: TGCGCCAGCAGCTCACCCTACCGGGACAGAGGAGAGACCCAGTACTTC
d_call: TRBD1; j_call: TRBJ2-6; v_call: TRBV7-8; clone_size: .; cdr3_aa: CASSLDGTGTSGANVLTF; cdr3_nt: TGTGCCAGCAGCTTAGATGGGACAGGTACCTCTGGGGCCAACGTCCTGACTTTC
d_call: .; j_call: TRBJ2-2; v_call: TRBV11-2; clone_size: few; cdr3_aa: CASSLGWTQTGELFF; cdr3_nt: TGTGCCAGCAGCTTAGGTTGGACTCAGACCGGGGAGCTGTTTTTT
d_call: .; j_call: TRBJ2-7; v_call: TRBV7-3; clone_size: few; cdr3_aa: CASSPTRTDVYEQYF; cdr3_nt: TGTGCCAGCAGCCCCACCCGGACAGATGTCTACGAGCAGTACTTC
d_call: TRBD2; j_call: TRBJ2-7; v_call: TRBV7-2; clone_size: .; cdr3_aa: CASSGRTRGSYEQYF; cdr3_nt: TGTGCCAGCAGCGGGCGGACTAGAGGGTCATACGAGCAGTACTTC
d_call: TRBD1; j_call: TRBJ2-1; v_call: TRBV5-4; clone_size: .; cdr3_aa: CASSSKPDRGGDEQFF; cdr3_nt: TGTGCCAGCAGCTCCAAACCGGACAGGGGTGGGGATGAGCAGTTCTTC
d_call: .; j_call: TRBJ2-3; v_call: TRBV6-5; clone_size: few; cdr3_aa: CASSYLGAATDTQYF; cdr3_nt: TGTGCCAGCAGTTACCTCGGGGCCGCGACAGATACGCAGTATTTT
d_call: .; j_call: TRBJ2-1; v_call: TRBV25-1; clone_size: many; cdr3_aa: CASSLQGNSYNEQFF; cdr3_nt: TGTGCCAGCAGTTTACAGGGAAACTCCTACAATGAGCAGTTCTTC
d_call: TRBD1; j_call: TRBJ1-2; v_call: TRBV5-1; clone_size: .; cdr3_aa: CASSSGTGERGYTF; cdr3_nt: TGCGCCAGCAGCTCCGGGACAGGGGAGCGAGGCTACACCTTC
d_call: .; j_call: TRBJ1-6; v_call: TRBV28; clone_size: .; cdr3_aa: CASRGGTNNSPLHF; cdr3_nt: TGTGCCAGCAGAGGCGGGACAAATAATTCACCCCTCCACTTT
d_call: .; j_call: TRBJ2-7; v_call: TRBV5-4; clone_size: few; cdr3_aa: CASSSVDSKGEQYF; cdr3_nt: TGTGCCAGCAGCTCCGTAGACTCTAAGGGCGAGCAGTACTTC
d_call: .; j_call: TRBJ2-5; v_call: TRBV21-1; clone_size: .; cdr3_aa: CASSKSLRDSPSCQETQYF; cdr3_nt: TGTGCCAGCAGCAAATCCCTCAGGGACAGCCCTAGTTGCCAAGAGACCCAGTACTTC
d_call: .; j_call: TRBJ2-3; v_call: TRBV27; clone_size: .; cdr3_aa: CASSALLGGLADTQYF; cdr3_nt: TGTGCCAGCAGTGCCCTTCTAGGGGGTTTAGCAGATACGCAGTATTTT
d_call: .; j_call: TRBJ2-1; v_call: TRBV7-9; clone_size: few; cdr3_aa: CASSFGLASNEQFF; cdr3_nt: TGTGCCAGCAGCTTCGGTTTAGCGTCCAATGAGCAGTTCTTC
d_call: .; j_call: TRBJ1-2; v_call: TRBV12-3/TRBV12-4; clone_size: .; cdr3_aa: CASRKRGVEYGYTF; cdr3_nt: TGTGCCAGCCGAAAGAGGGGAGTAGAGTATGGCTACACCTTC
d_call: TRBD2; j_call: TRBJ2-1; v_call: TRBV7-2; clone_size: .; cdr3_aa: CASSRGAYNEQFF; cdr3_nt: TGTGCCAGCAGTCGGGGGGCCTACAATGAGCAGTTCTTC
d_call: TRBD1; j_call: TRBJ2-3; v_call: TRBV7-9; clone_size: .; cdr3_aa: CASSLTGGEADTQYF; cdr3_nt: TGTGCCAGCAGTCTGACAGGGGGGGAGGCAGATACGCAGTATTTT
d_call: .; j_call: TRBJ2-3; v_call: TRBV20-1; clone_size: few; cdr3_aa: CSATPPSGGTDTQYF; cdr3_nt: TGCAGTGCTACTCCCCCGAGTGGGGGGACAGATACGCAGTATTTT
d_call: TRBD1; j_call: TRBJ1-2; v_call: TRBV18; clone_size: .; cdr3_aa: CASSSDRGLADYGYTF; cdr3_nt: TGTGCCAGCTCATCCGACAGGGGGCTGGCTGACTATGGCTACACCTTC
d_call: .; j_call: TRBJ1-6; v_call: TRBV6-5; clone_size: few; cdr3_aa: CASSYSRRDGGISNSPLHF; cdr3_nt: TGTGCCAGCAGTTACTCAAGGCGGGACGGGGGGATCTCTAATTCACCCCTCCACTTT
d_call: .; j_call: TRBJ1-6; v_call: TRBV7-2; clone_size: .; cdr3_aa: CASSFTGPSWRASPLHF; cdr3_nt: TGTGCCAGCAGCTTTACAGGACCAAGTTGGAGGGCGTCACCCCTCCACTTT
d_call: TRBD1; j_call: TRBJ2-1; v_call: TRBV11-2; clone_size: .; cdr3_aa: CASSTPGQGLNEQFF; cdr3_nt: TGTGCCAGCAGCACACCGGGACAGGGCCTGAATGAGCAGTTCTTC
d_call: .; j_call: TRBJ2-4; v_call: TRBV20-1; clone_size: few; cdr3_aa: CSARGTAKNIQYF; cdr3_nt: TGCAGTGCTAGGGGGACAGCCAAAAACATTCAGTACTTC
d_call: TRBD1; j_call: TRBJ2-7; v_call: TRBV5-1; clone_size: few; cdr3_aa: CASSFGTGFYEQYF; cdr3_nt: TGCGCCAGCAGCTTTGGGACAGGGTTCTACGAGCAGTACTTC
d_call: TRBD1; j_call: TRBJ1-1; v_call: TRBV6-1; clone_size: .; cdr3_aa: CASSLTGGIGNTEAFF; cdr3_nt: TGTGCCAGCAGCCTAACAGGGGGCATAGGGAACACTGAAGCTTTCTTT
d_call: .; j_call: TRBJ2-2; v_call: TRBV5-1; clone_size: .; cdr3_aa: CASSLFRENTGELFF; cdr3_nt: TGCGCCAGCAGCTTATTCAGGGAGAACACCGGGGAGCTGTTTTTT
d_call: .; j_call: TRBJ1-4; v_call: TRBV12-3/TRBV12-4; clone_size: .; cdr3_aa: CASSLLYATNEKLFF; cdr3_nt: TGTGCCAGCAGTCTGCTATATGCAACTAATGAAAAACTGTTTTTT
d_call: .; j_call: TRBJ1-2; v_call: TRBV12-3/TRBV12-4; clone_size: few; cdr3_aa: CASSLTVSYNYGYTF; cdr3_nt: TGTGCCAGCAGCCTGACGGTTTCCTATAACTATGGCTACACCTTC
d_call: .; j_call: TRBJ2-4; v_call: TRBV7-2; clone_size: .; cdr3_aa: CASSLVGAKNIQYF; cdr3_nt: TGTGCCAGCAGCTTAGTTGGAGCCAAAAACATTCAGTACTTC
d_call: TRBD1; j_call: TRBJ1-2; v_call: TRBV30; clone_size: few; cdr3_aa: CAWRGQERYGYTF; cdr3_nt: TGTGCCTGGAGGGGACAGGAACGCTATGGCTACACCTTC
d_call: .; j_call: TRBJ2-5; v_call: TRBV20-1; clone_size: .; cdr3_aa: CSARAWGEETQYF; cdr3_nt: TGCAGTGCTAGAGCATGGGGAGAAGAGACCCAGTACTTC
d_call: .; j_call: TRBJ2-3; v_call: TRBV4-1; clone_size: many; cdr3_aa: CASSRMPGVTDTQYF; cdr3_nt: TGCGCCAGCAGCCGCATGCCGGGTGTCACAGATACGCAGTATTTT
d_call: .; j_call: TRBJ1-2; v_call: TRBV10-3; clone_size: many; cdr3_aa: CAISESIEDGYTF; cdr3_nt: TGTGCCATCAGTGAGTCGATAGAGGATGGCTACACCTTC
d_call: .; j_call: TRBJ1-1; v_call: TRBV12-3/TRBV12-4; clone_size: few; cdr3_aa: CASSPQDRDTEAFF; cdr3_nt: TGTGCCAGCAGTCCACAAGACAGAGACACTGAAGCTTTCTTT
d_call: TRBD1; j_call: TRBJ1-1; v_call: TRBV5-1; clone_size: .; cdr3_aa: CASSAGQENTEAFF; cdr3_nt: TGCGCCAGCAGCGCTGGACAGGAGAACACTGAAGCTTTCTTT